A single sample is the source of the 32 T cell receptor beta chains below, sequenced in a study of read filtering for tumor transcriptome and immune sequencing. From 400 to 450 ng of RNA, a library with molecular barcoded alpha/delta and beta/gamma adaptors was made. Each CDR3 protein is one row after TCRdb ran MiXCR on the reads. The sample consists of 75,000 to 95,000 distinct CDR3 sequences, about 12% of them appearing once. Input material: a population of CD138-negative cells sorted from bone marrow. Every receptor here comes from a donor older than 35 with multiple myeloma.

This clonotype was seen ten or more times. One end of the junction is discordant with germline, which a read error may explain. CDR3 coding DNA: TGTGCCAGCAGTTTGGGACAGAGCACAGATACGCAGTATTTT. This translates into CASSLGQSTDTQYF. The genes are TRBV5-1 and TRBJ2-3; 7 bases map to TRBD1. This CDR3 has 14 amino acids. The V gene's germline CDR1 is SGHRS and CDR2 YFSETQ.

On this clonotype: It may be a read error: a sequence one base away is much more abundant. The chain is built from TRBV5-5 and TRBJ2-1, with TRBD2 matching 8 bases. This CDR3 region has 20 residues. CDR1 is SGHKS and CDR2 is YYEKEE in the germline V gene (reference sequence). J was trimmed by 2 bases and V by 2 bases; bases with no gene match: 18. The CDR3 here is CASSFKPGPAGVGPYNEQFF. CDR3 nucleotides: TGTGCCAGCAGCTTTAAACCGGGACCAGCGGGAGTGGGCCCCTACAATGAGCAGTTCTTC.

Worth noting for this clonotype: At one of its ends the junction is not consistent with the germline gene, which may arise from a read error. The chain recombines TRBV29-1 with TRBJ2-3; 9 nucleotides match TRBD2. The CDR3 extends over 12 amino acids. The V gene's germline CDR1 is SQVTM and CDR2 ANQGSEA. In DNA form, the CDR3 reads TGCGGCGTTGCGGGAGGGGGAGGTACGCAGTATTTT. It translates to CGVAGGGGTQYF.

This clonotype was seen ten or more times. This sequence joins TRBV12-3 or TRBV12-4 and TRBJ1-6; D not certain. The CDR3 has 14 residues. Trimming shortened V by 3 bases and J by 10 bases, and 13 bases separated the two germline ends. The CDR3 nucleotides read TGTGCCAGCAGTTTTCTCGCTCACCGCTCACCCCTCCACTTT. It yields the protein CASSFLAHRSPLHF.

This clonotype was counted many times. The rearrangement links TRBV28 to TRBJ2-7; either TRBD1 or TRBD2 may fit D (6 bases each). The germline CDR1 and CDR2 sequences are MDHEN and SYDVKM. The length of the CDR3 is 15 residues. The ends were cut back, 5 bases at V and 4 bases at J, with 18 bases in the middle. CDR3 region: CASSHGQGTPYEQYF. As DNA, the CDR3 is TGTGCCAGCAGTCACGGGCAGGGGACTCCATACGAGCAGTACTTC.

Turning to this clonotype: A much more abundant neighbour one base away suggests this may be a read error. Likely a read error: the CDR3 ends without its conserved phenylalanine or tryptophan. This sequence joins TRBV5-1 and TRBJ1-1; D is unclear. Germline V CDR1 and CDR2: SGHRS, YFSETQ. The CDR3 totals 13 residues. The ends were cut back, 7 bases at V and 6 bases at J, with 16 bases in the middle. The CDR3 nucleotides read TGCGCCAGCGGGGTCACGGCGACCTCTGAAGCTTTCCTT. Translating gives CASGVTATSEAFL.

This clonotype was counted many times. The CDR3 nucleotides read TGCGCCAGCAGCTTGGGGGCGGGAGCAACCGATGAGCAGTTCTTC. It is translated as CASSLGAGATDEQFF. The chain carries TRBV5-1 and TRBJ2-1; 7 bases map to TRBD2. V lost 0 bases and J lost 8; bases outside the gene matches: 8. CDR1 is SGHRS, CDR2 YFSETQ, per germline. This CDR3 is built from 15 residues.

This clonotype was observed at least ten times. This chain uses TRBV28 with TRBJ1-6; TRBD1 matches 9 bases. The J segment lost 10 bases and the V segment lost 6 bases, leaving 10 bases of the junction unmatched. The CDR3 is made up of 15 amino acids. CDR1 is MDHEN, CDR2 SYDVKM, per germline. The CDR3 here is CASRQQGALRSPLHF. DNA for the CDR3: TGTGCCAGCAGACAACAGGGGGCGCTGAGATCACCCCTCCACTTT.

With respect to this clonotype: A read error is possible here, since a much larger clone lies one base away. The chain couples TRBV6-2 or TRBV6-3 to TRBJ2-1, with 7 bases that match TRBD2. The CDR3 is 15 residues long. CDR1 is MNHEY and CDR2 is SVGEGT in the germline V gene. The CDR3: CASSPLAASYNGQFF. CDR3 in DNA: TGTGCCAGCAGTCCCCTAGCGGCTTCCTACAATGGGCAGTTCTTC.

This clonotype was found a few times. The genes are TRBV5-1 and TRBJ2-5, with D unclear. V was clipped by 0 bases and J by 5 bases, with 11 bases between them. The CDR3 consists of 14 residues. Germline CDR1 reads SGHRS; CDR2 reads YFSETQ. The CDR3 region has the DNA TGCGCCAGCAGCTTGGCGGACCTCAGGGAGACCCAGTACTTC. Translated, it gives CASSLADLRETQYF.

This clonotype came up many times. The V gene is TRBV12-3 or TRBV12-4, the J gene TRBJ1-1; D is uncertain. V lost 1 base and J lost 8, with 8 bases in between. This CDR3 is 12 amino acids long. The CDR3 is CASSLDGREAFF. CDR3 DNA sequence: TGTGCCAGCAGTTTAGATGGTCGGGAAGCTTTCTTT.

A remark on this clonotype: Since a much larger clone is just one base distant, this may be a read error. The rearrangement links TRBV28 to TRBJ1-4; no clear D. The CDR3 has 14 residues. In germline, CDR1 is MDHEN, CDR2 SYDVKM. The CDR3 DNA sequence: TGTGCCAGCAGTTTTAGCGGTTCTGCGGATACGCAGTGTTTT. The encoded protein is CASSFSGSADTQCF. The entire variable domain, with the rest obtained from reference TRBV28 and TRBJ1-4, is as follows: DVKVTQSSRYLVKRTGEKVFLECVQDMDHENMFWYRQDPGLGLRLIYFSYDVKMKEKGDIPEGYSVSREKKERFSLILESASTNQTSMYLCASSFSGSADTQCFGSGTQLSVL.

The sample holds many counts of this clonotype. The J gene is TRBJ1-1, the V gene TRBV20-1, with D unclear. There are 11 residues in the CDR3. V was clipped by 0 bases and J by 10 bases, with 9 bases between them. In germline, CDR1 is DFQATT, CDR2 SNEGSKA (reference sequence). DNA of the CDR3: TGCAGTGCTAGAGACAGAGTCGGAGCTTTCTTT. Translation: CSARDRVGAFF.

The sample holds many counts of this clonotype. The chain combines TRBV5-1 with TRBJ2-1, with 8 bases aligning to TRBD2. The CDR3 totals 15 residues. Germline V lookup: CDR1 SGHRS, CDR2 YFSETQ. J lost 6 bases, V lost 2 bases, and 7 bases had no gene match. The CDR3 here is CASSLAGAVINEQFF. The CDR3, as DNA: TGCGCCAGCAGCTTAGCGGGAGCAGTGATCAATGAGCAGTTCTTC.

This clonotype was seen many times. J is TRBJ2-2 and V is TRBV5-1, with a possible D match to TRBD1 (6 bases). Deletions cut 4 bases from V and 1 base from J, with 8 bases between. Germline CDR1 is SGHRS and CDR2 is YFSETQ. This CDR3 comprises 14 residues. This chain's CDR3 is CASSPGQNTGELFF. The CDR3 region has the DNA TGCGCCAGCAGCCCGGGACAGAACACCGGGGAGCTGTTTTTT. The full variable domain, with the rest looked up from reference TRBV5-1 and TRBJ2-2, is KAGVTQTPRYLIKTRGQQVTLSCSPISGHRSVSWYQQTPGQGLQFLFEYFSETQRNKGNFPGRFSGRQFSNSRSEMNVSTLELGDSALYLCASSPGQNTGELFFGEGSRLTVL.

This clonotype was counted many times. The CDR3 protein is CASKGWGGPSYNEQFF. CDR3 coding DNA: TGTGCCTCCAAGGGATGGGGGGGTCCCTCTTACAATGAGCAGTTCTTC. The chain has TRBV10-3 and TRBJ2-1; 7 nucleotides align to TRBD2. Per germline, CDR1 ENHRY and CDR2 SYGVKD. The length of the CDR3 is 16 residues. The V segment lost 11 bases and the J segment 4 bases; nucleotides outside the gene matches: 17.

The sample holds many counts of this clonotype. The rearrangement joins TRBV4-1 to TRBJ2-2, with 12 bases identical to TRBD1. This CDR3 is built from 18 residues. V shed 4 bases and J 3 bases; nucleotides not matched to a gene: 9. Germline loops: CDR1 MGHRA, CDR2 YSYEKL. The CDR3 nucleotides are TGCGCCAGCAGCCCCGCAGGGACAGGGGGCGCGTACACCGGGGAGCTGTTTTTT. This codes for CASSPAGTGGAYTGELFF.

This clonotype was counted many times. This sequence joins TRBV4-1 and TRBJ1-1; D unclear. This CDR3 contains 14 residues. Germline values: CDR1 MGHRA, CDR2 YSYEKL. Trimming pared 0 bases from V and 1 base from J, leaving 6 bases between. The CDR3: CASSQDPENTEAFF. The CDR3 DNA is TGCGCCAGCAGCCAAGATCCAGAGAACACTGAAGCTTTCTTT.

This clonotype was counted at least ten times. The rearrangement joins TRBV20-1 to TRBJ2-1; 7 bases are a match to TRBD2. V was pared by 4 bases and J by 0 bases, with 6 bases of the junction left unmatched. The CDR3 has 15 residues. Germline V gene lookup returns CDR1 DFQATT and CDR2 SNEGSKA (reference sequence). The DNA of the CDR3 is TGCAGTGCTAACGTTGGGACTACCTCCTACAATGAGCAGTTCTTC. This encodes CSANVGTTSYNEQFF.

This clonotype appeared many times. This chain links TRBV7-6 with TRBJ2-5; D gene uncertain. Germline loops: CDR1 SGHVS, CDR2 FNYEAQ. V gave up 5 bases and J gave up 7 bases, with 8 bases separating them. This CDR3 region has 11 residues. The chain's CDR3 is CASSTRGTQYF. The CDR3, as DNA: TGTGCCAGCAGCACGCGAGGGACCCAGTACTTC. The full variable domain, its missing parts supplied by reference TRBV7-6 and TRBJ2-5, is GAGVSQSPRYKVTKRGQDVALRCDPISGHVSLYWYRQALGQGPEFLTYFNYEAQQDKSGLPNDRFSAERPEGSISTLTIQRTEQRDSAMYRCASSTRGTQYFGPGTRLLVL.

On this clonotype itself: A much bigger clone sits one base away, suggesting this may be a read error. The chain uses TRBV12-3 or TRBV12-4 and TRBJ1-6, with no clear D. The CDR3 consists of 14 residues. The V end was cut by 6 bases, the J end by 10 bases, with 16 bases between. The CDR3 DNA is TGTGCCAGCAGCCCTCACGGGGTAGGCTCACCCCTCCACTTT. This encodes CASSPHGVGSPLHF.

Many counts were recorded for this clonotype. The chain couples TRBV20-1 to TRBJ2-3; 8 bases line up with TRBD2. The CDR3 is 16 residues long. Germline CDR1 is DFQATT and CDR2 is SNEGSKA (reference sequence). J was trimmed by 2 bases and V by 0 bases; bases with no gene match: 7. The CDR3 nucleotides are TGCAGTGCTAGAGATCGGGGTAGCGGGGTCACAGATACGCAGTATTTT. Translation: CSARDRGSGVTDTQYF.

As for this clonotype: No conserved phenylalanine or tryptophan is present at the end of the CDR3, so a read error is the likely explanation. This chain links TRBV19 with TRBJ2-3; D is unclear. Germline V CDR1 and CDR2: LNHDA, SQIVND (reference sequence). With 3 bases removed from V and 1 base from J, the gap between germline ends came to 11 bases. CDR3 length: 15 amino acids. The CDR3 reads CASSMGWVGTDTQYL. DNA for the CDR3: TGTGCCAGTAGTATGGGTTGGGTTGGCACAGATACGCAGTATCTT.

This clonotype was seen ten or more times. The chain couples TRBV5-1 to TRBJ2-7; D is unresolved. The CDR3 sequence is 11 residues long. Germline CDR1 SGHRS, CDR2 YFSETQ. V lost 5 bases and J lost 7, with 10 bases in between. This chain's CDR3 is CASSLSREQYF. CDR3 bases: TGCGCCAGCAGTCTTTCACGGGAGCAGTACTTC. Looking up the rest from reference TRBV5-1 and TRBJ2-7 gives the full variable domain: KAGVTQTPRYLIKTRGQQVTLSCSPISGHRSVSWYQQTPGQGLQFLFEYFSETQRNKGNFPGRFSGRQFSNSRSEMNVSTLELGDSALYLCASSLSREQYFGPGTRLTVT.

This clonotype has ten or more counts. V is TRBV9 and J is TRBJ2-1, with unresolved D. Germline CDR1 and CDR2: SGDLS and YYNGEE. The V and J ends lost 0 bases and 0 bases respectively, with 7 bases between them. This CDR3 has 15 amino acids. The CDR3 coding sequence is TGTGCCAGCAGCGTAGACACGGCCTCCTACAATGAGCAGTTCTTC. Translation: CASSVDTASYNEQFF.

Regarding this clonotype: This CDR3 is missing its conserved last phenylalanine or tryptophan, likely due to a read error. This chain links TRBV29-1 with TRBJ2-7; the match to TRBD2 covers 15 bases. Per germline, CDR1 SQVTM and CDR2 ANQGSEA. The CDR3 covers 15 residues. V shed 2 bases, J shed 6 bases, and the junction held 5 bases outside the gene matches. The CDR3 protein is CSVERGTSGGFEQYL. In DNA form, the CDR3 reads TGCAGCGTTGAAAGGGGGACTAGCGGGGGGTTCGAGCAGTACCTC.

This clonotype was found a few times. The chain links TRBV7-9 to TRBJ2-7, with D possibly matching TRBD1 (6 bases). CDR1 and CDR2 from the germline V gene are SEHNR and FQNEAQ (reference sequence). The CDR3 has 12 amino acids. The germline V and J ends were trimmed by 5 bases and 6 bases, with 11 bases remaining between them. The CDR3 nucleotides read TGTGCCAGCAGCATGGACAGCCCCGAGCAGTACTTC. As protein: CASSMDSPEQYF.

This clonotype was detected ten times or more. The CDR3 reads CASGLAGGSEQFF. Written as DNA, the CDR3 is TGTGCCAGCGGACTAGCGGGAGGTAGTGAGCAGTTCTTC. V and J are TRBV7-3 and TRBJ2-1; TRBD2 aligns across 14 bases. Germline loops: CDR1 SGHTA, CDR2 FQGTGA. V trimming: 8 bases; J trimming: 9 bases; junction bases outside the gene matches: 3. The CDR3 loop spans 13 amino acids.

Notes on this clonotype: Being one base from a much bigger clone, this may be a read error. The chain links TRBV20-1 to TRBJ2-3, with a possible D match to TRBD1 (6 bases). Germline assignment: CDR1 DFQATT and CDR2 SNEGSKA (reference sequence). This CDR3 has 13 residues. In DNA, the CDR3 is TGCTGTGGATTACAGGGTTTTTTGGATACGCAGTATTTT. Translated: CCGLQGFLDTQYF.

This clonotype was detected a few times. A much larger clone is a single base away; this may be a read error. In DNA, the CDR3 is TGCGCCAGCAGCTCGACAGCTAACTATGGCTACGCCTTC. Translated: CASSSTANYGYAF. J is TRBJ1-2 and V is TRBV5-1; possible D gene TRBD1, 5 bases. CDR3 length equals 13 residues. Germline V gene data show CDR1 as SGHRS and CDR2 as YFSETQ.

This clonotype was seen ten or more times. CDR3 in amino acids: CASSLGQDWDTQYF. CDR3 nucleotides: TGTGCCAGCAGCTTAGGACAGGATTGGGATACGCAGTATTTT. The chain uses TRBV7-8 and TRBJ2-3, with D possibly being TRBD1 (6 bases). CDR1 and CDR2 from the germline V gene are SGHVS and FQNEAQ. The V end lost 1 base, the J end lost 6 bases, and 11 bases lay between the germline ends. This CDR3 is built from 14 residues.

This clonotype was counted ten times or more. With a much larger clone just one base away, this may be a read error. This chain connects TRBV29-1 to TRBJ2-1; possible D gene TRBD2, 6 bases. This CDR3 has 18 amino acids. In germline, CDR1 is SQVTM, CDR2 ANQGSEA. V was clipped by 3 bases and J by 6 bases, with 27 bases between them. CDR3 DNA: TGCAGCGTTGATGTGAGTTGGGGCGGGAAGTGGACGCGCAATGAGCAGTTCTTC. Translated, it gives CSVDVSWGGKWTRNEQFF.